The 13 T cell receptor beta chains below all came from one sample that was sequenced in a study of beta chain features in type 1 diabetes. Study-wide results and limits: Significant though moderate, a shortening of TCRB CDR3s appeared in all four CD4+ subsets of Type 1 diabetes patients.

Antigen specificity for these receptors is unknown. Expressed TCRB transcripts got sequenced, as all isolated RNA was reverse transcribed. Data came from immunoSEQ multiplex PCR; TCRdb stores just in-frame clones and leaves some out. Altogether about 160,000 clones are present, around 8.3% being singletons, with the ten largest covering more than 0.45%. The sequenced material came from central memory CD4+ T cells from blood. These receptors all stem from a woman aged 18-29 years with type 1 diabetes.

This clone has only a few counts. This chain links TRBV15 with TRBJ2-1; 8 nucleotides agree with TRBD2. V lost 5 bases to trimming and J lost 2 bases; unmatched junction nucleotides: 5. Looked up from germline, CDR1 is LNHNV and CDR2 is YYDKDF (reference sequence). The CDR3 extends over 15 amino acids. The CDR3 DNA is TGTGCCACCAGCTCTCTAGCGGGCCCCTACAATGAGCAGTTCTTC. Translating it yields CATSSLAGPYNEQFF.

This chain links TRBV4-3 with TRBJ1-6, with D perhaps TRBD1 (5 bases). The CDR3 extends over 14 amino acids. Per germline, CDR1 LGHNA and CDR2 YSLEER. Between the trimmed V and J ends, which lost 0 bases and 8 bases, there was a span of 8 bases. For the CDR3, the DNA is TGCGCCAGCAGCCAAGACAGGGCCTATTCACCCCTCCACTTT. Encoded protein: CASSQDRAYSPLHF.

V and J are TRBV10-3 and TRBJ2-3, with TRBD2 matching 9 bases. Unmatched junction bases numbered 12, after V lost 6 bases and J lost 5 bases. Germline V gene data show CDR1 as ENHRY and CDR2 as SYGVKD. CDR3 length: 16 residues. The CDR3 loop is CAIRYSSGTVLDTQYF. The CDR3 DNA follows: TGTGCCATCAGATACTCTAGCGGGACCGTGTTAGATACGCAGTATTTT.

This clone was counted a few times. The chain uses TRBV9 and TRBJ2-3; 9 bases are shared with TRBD2. The CDR3 is 17 amino acids. V lost 0 bases and J lost 1; bases outside the gene matches: 6. Per the germline V gene, CDR1 is SGDLS and CDR2 is YYNGEE. The CDR3 region is CASSVVLAGGGTDTQYF. DNA for the CDR3: TGTGCCAGCAGCGTAGTCTTGGCGGGGGGGGGCACAGATACGCAGTATTTT.

CDR3 coding DNA: TGTGCCAGCAGTGTTCGAAGCGAAAAACTGTTTTTT. As protein: CASSVRSEKLFF. This rearrangement joins TRBV2 to TRBJ1-4, with D hard to call. The CDR3 sequence is 12 residues long. Germline V lookup: CDR1 SNHLY, CDR2 FYNNEI. Between the trimmed V and J ends, which lost 4 bases and 8 bases, there was a span of 8 bases. Combining the CDR3 with reference TRBV2 and TRBJ1-4 gives the whole variable domain EPEVTQTPSHQVTQMGQEVILRCVPISNHLYFYWYRQILGQKVEFLVSFYNNEISEKSEIFDDQFSVERPDGSNFTLKIRSTKLEDSAMYFCASSVRSEKLFFGSGTQLSVL.

This clone was counted between two and nine times. The V gene is TRBV14, the J gene TRBJ1-3; a weak D match, TRBD1 (5 bases). The CDR3 is made up of 17 amino acids. V lost 4 bases and J 4 bases, leaving 20 bases between the germline ends. Germline-derived CDR1 and CDR2 are SGHDN and FVKESK. Here the CDR3 reads CASSPLGGGSGGNTIYF. Here the CDR3 DNA reads TGTGCCAGCAGCCCCCTGGGCGGGGGATCAGGAGGAAACACCATATATTTT.

This clone was observed a handful of times. The gene calls are TRBV7-2 and TRBJ2-1; TRBD2 agrees at 9 bases. Trimming at V came to 5 bases and at J to 8 bases, leaving 10 bases not matched to a gene. The V gene's germline CDR1 is SGHTA and CDR2 FQGNSA. This CDR3 region has 15 residues. The CDR3 region has the DNA TGTGCCAGCAGCCATCCCGCTAGCGGGAAGCATGAGCAGTTCTTC. It encodes CASSHPASGKHEQFF.

This clone appeared a few times. J is TRBJ2-3 and V is TRBV18, with 7 bases that match TRBD2. The J segment lost 5 bases and the V segment lost 2 bases, leaving 7 bases of the junction unmatched. Looked up from germline, CDR1 is KGHSH and CDR2 is LQKENI. The CDR3 contains 15 residues. DNA for the CDR3: TGTGCCAGCTCACCATCCGCGGGGGTGAAAGATACGCAGTATTTT. Translating it yields CASSPSAGVKDTQYF.

J is TRBJ2-2 and V is TRBV18; the D gene is possibly TRBD1 (5 bases). The V gene lost 3 bases and the J gene lost 7 bases, with 9 bases spanning the gap. The CDR3 covers 13 residues. CDR1 and CDR2 (germline): KGHSH, LQKENI. The CDR3 loop reads CASSPQGNGELFF. CDR3 in DNA: TGTGCCAGCTCACCGCAGGGAAACGGGGAGCTGTTTTTT.

J is TRBJ2-5 and V is TRBV15; D is uncertain. This CDR3 has 15 residues. Per the germline V gene, CDR1 is LNHNV and CDR2 is YYDKDF (reference sequence). Deletions cut 0 bases from V and 2 bases from J, with 10 bases between. The CDR3: CATSRDPGYQETQYF. CDR3 bases: TGTGCCACCAGCAGAGATCCGGGTTATCAAGAGACCCAGTACTTC.

The CDR3 sequence is CASSQPGATQETQYF. The CDR3 DNA sequence: TGCGCCAGCAGCCAACCCGGAGCGACCCAAGAGACCCAGTACTTC. The gene calls are TRBV4-1 and TRBJ2-5; unclear D gene. The CDR3 is 15 amino acids. V lost 2 bases to trimming and J lost 1 base, with 11 bases between them. CDR1 and CDR2 from the germline V gene are MGHRA and YSYEKL.

This chain uses TRBV9 with TRBJ2-7, with TRBD2 matching over 7 bases. Germline loops: CDR1 SGDLS, CDR2 YYNGEE. V dropped 4 bases and J dropped 3; count of bases not matched to a gene: 1. The CDR3 covers 12 residues. This chain's CDR3 is CASSLAGYEQYF. CDR3 bases: TGTGCCAGCAGCTTAGCGGGCTACGAGCAGTACTTC.

The chain recombines TRBV4-3 with TRBJ1-2, with TRBD1 as a possible D gene (5 bases). V shed 0 bases and J shed 4 bases, with 15 bases lying between them. The germline CDR1 and CDR2 sequences are LGHNA and YSLEER. The CDR3 totals 16 residues. CDR3 sequence reads: CASSQDGLRQLYGYTF. CDR3 coding DNA: TGCGCCAGCAGCCAAGATGGGCTAAGACAGCTCTATGGCTACACCTTC.